The 12 T cell receptor beta chains given below trace back to one sample, sequenced in a study of cytomegalovirus exposure and HLA in healthy donors. PCR employed 60 Vbeta and 13 Jbeta primers. This table comes from immunoSEQ multiplex PCR, and its TCRdb copy is limited to in-frame clones, with some not included. The sample includes fewer than 200,000 clones, about 80% of them seen just once. Sequencing was performed on PBMCs. These receptors originate from a man aged 55 to 70 in good health and CMV-seronegative.

The rearrangement uses TRBV15 and TRBJ1-2; D not certain. The CDR3 contains 15 residues. Trimming stripped 4 bases from V and 4 bases from J, with 16 bases between. Germline V gene data show CDR1 as LNHNV and CDR2 as YYDKDF (reference sequence). The CDR3 loop is CATSNDRLVAYGYTF. The DNA for the CDR3 is TGTGCCACCAGCAATGACCGTTTAGTAGCCTATGGCTACACCTTC.

The CDR3 reads CASSTLRGQKSNTEAFF. DNA for the CDR3: TGTGCCAGTAGTACCCTCCGAGGACAGAAATCGAACACTGAAGCTTTCTTT. The chain is built from TRBV19 and TRBJ1-1, with D possibly TRBD1 on 6 matching bases. The germline V gene encodes CDR1 LNHDA and CDR2 SQIVND (reference sequence). The CDR3 covers 17 residues. Trimming removed 4 bases at V and 1 base at J, with 19 bases between.

This rearrangement joins TRBV7-2 to TRBJ2-5; the match to TRBD1 covers 8 bases. The V and J ends lost 5 bases and 4 bases, in that order; junction bases with no gene match: 6. The germline V gene has CDR1 SGHTA and CDR2 FQGNSA. CDR3 length: 14 residues. The CDR3 spells CASSRTGQSETQYF. CDR3 bases: TGTGCCAGCAGCCGGACAGGGCAGTCAGAGACCCAGTACTTC.

This clone was picked up one time. The identical CDR3 is also encoded by other nucleotide sequences in the sample. The CDR3 loop is CASRPTVTYEQYF. CDR3 nucleotides: TGTGCCAGCAGACCGACAGTTACCTACGAGCAGTACTTC. The chain joins TRBV6-5 to TRBJ2-7; TRBD1 is a possible D gene (5 bases). V lost 6 bases, J lost 2 bases, and 11 bases lay in between. CDR3 length equals 13 residues. Germline CDR1 reads MNHEY; CDR2 reads SVGAGI.

V gene TRBV29-1 combines with J gene TRBJ1-1, with no clear D. Germline V gene lookup returns CDR1 SQVTM and CDR2 ANQGSEA. The CDR3 is made up of 10 amino acids. With 4 bases removed from V and 11 bases from J, the gap between germline ends came to 11 bases. In nucleotides, the CDR3 is TGCAGCGTTGGTGAGACCAGGGCTTTCTTT. It codes for CSVGETRAFF. The full variable domain, its missing parts supplied by reference TRBV29-1 and TRBJ1-1, is SAVISQKPSRDICQRGTSLTIQCQVDSQVTMMFWYRQQPGQSLTLIATANQGSEATYESGFVIDKFPISRPNLTFSTLTVSNMSPEDSSIYLCSVGETRAFFGQGTRLTVV.

The rearrangement joins TRBV6-5 to TRBJ1-5; TRBD1 matches at 8 bases. The CDR3 loop spans 16 amino acids. Germline V gene lookup returns CDR1 MNHEY and CDR2 SVGAGI. V was clipped by 4 bases and J by 3 bases; unmatched bases: 8. In DNA, the CDR3 is TGTGCCAGCAGTTCTCGGACAGGGTTCGACAATCAGCCCCAGCATTTT. It is translated as CASSSRTGFDNQPQHF.

This clone was seen a single time. This chain connects TRBV7-2 to TRBJ1-2; maybe TRBD1 (5 bases). Trimming removed 2 bases from V and 0 bases from J, with 7 bases in between. This CDR3 comprises 14 residues. The germline V gene encodes CDR1 SGHTA and CDR2 FQGNSA. In DNA, the CDR3 is TGTGCCAGCAGCTTAAAACAGGCTAACTATGGCTACACCTTC. Translating it yields CASSLKQANYGYTF.

The chain links TRBV27 to TRBJ2-2; 7 nucleotides agree with TRBD2. Germline CDR1 and CDR2: MNHEY and SMNVEV (reference sequence). V was pared by 3 bases and J by 3 bases, with 1 base of the junction left unmatched. This CDR3 is built from 14 residues. CDR3 coding DNA: TGTGCCAGCAGTTTGGGGGGGTACACCGGGGAGCTGTTTTTT. It specifies CASSLGGYTGELFF.

V is TRBV13 and J is TRBJ2-5; possible D gene TRBD1, 6 bases. From germline, CDR1 is PRHDT and CDR2 FYEKMQ (reference sequence). V lost 0 bases and J 1 base, leaving 9 bases between the germline ends. This CDR3 spans 15 amino acids. The chain's CDR3 is CASSLGQGTQETQYF. CDR3 nucleotides: TGTGCCAGCAGCTTAGGACAGGGCACCCAAGAGACCCAGTACTTC.

The chain combines TRBV6-1 with TRBJ2-2; maybe TRBD1 (6 bases). The CDR3 has 15 residues. V lost 4 bases, J lost 3 bases, and 12 bases lay in between. Germline V lookup: CDR1 MNHNS, CDR2 SASEGT. CDR3 region: CASSAQGSHTGELFF. In nucleotides, the CDR3 is TGTGCCAGCAGTGCCCAGGGGTCGCACACCGGGGAGCTGTTTTTT.

V is TRBV7-8 and J is TRBJ2-1; the D gene is possibly TRBD2 (5 bases). V lost 5 bases and J lost 0, with 14 bases in between. Germline V gives CDR1 SGHVS, CDR2 FQNEAQ. The CDR3 length is 16 residues. CDR3 coding DNA: TGTGCCAGCAGCCCAGGAGGCAGGAACTCCTACAATGAGCAGTTCTTC. Translation gives CASSPGGRNSYNEQFF.

The chain couples TRBV19 to TRBJ1-2, with 7 bases identical to TRBD1. The CDR3 length is 14 residues. CDR1 is LNHDA, CDR2 SQIVND, per germline (reference sequence). V trimming: 8 bases; J trimming: 3 bases; junction bases outside the gene matches: 9. In nucleotides, the CDR3 is TGTGCCAGTTACGGACAGGCATCCCACTATGGCTACACCTTC. It yields the protein CASYGQASHYGYTF.